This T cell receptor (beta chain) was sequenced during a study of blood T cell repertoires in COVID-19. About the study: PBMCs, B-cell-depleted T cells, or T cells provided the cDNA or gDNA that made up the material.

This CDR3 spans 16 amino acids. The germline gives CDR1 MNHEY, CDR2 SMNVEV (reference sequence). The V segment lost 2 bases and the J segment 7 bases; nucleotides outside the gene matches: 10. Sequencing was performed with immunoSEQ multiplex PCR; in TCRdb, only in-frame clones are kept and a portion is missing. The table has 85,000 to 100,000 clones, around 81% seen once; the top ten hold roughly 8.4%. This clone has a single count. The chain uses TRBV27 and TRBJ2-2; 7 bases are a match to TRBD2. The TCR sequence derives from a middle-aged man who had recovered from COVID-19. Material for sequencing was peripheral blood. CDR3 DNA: TGTGCCAGCAGTTTACCCCCGGCGGGAGCAATCGGGGAGCTGTTTTTT. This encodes CASSLPPAGAIGELFF.